This entry is about one T cell receptor (beta chain). As yet, its antigen is unknown. The V gene lost 0 bases and the J gene lost 5 bases, with 8 bases spanning the gap. Germline loops: CDR1 SGHDT, CDR2 YYEEEE. The CDR3 consists of 13 residues. Produced via immunoSEQ multiplex PCR; TCRdb's table is partial and in-frame only. The sample contains over 50,000 clones, approximately 80% of which appear only once. This specimen comes from a study of OX40 agonist ivuxolimab in advanced cancers. Study-level results: Both blood CD4+ and CD8+ T cells showed clonal growth by week 6 at 0.1 to 3.0 mg/kg. CD8+ T cells averaged more expanded clones than CD4+.

The chain recombines TRBV5-6 with TRBJ1-1; D uncertain. The input for sequencing was CD4+ or CD8+ T cells sorted from blood, taken in a trial of the OX40 agonist ivuxolimab. The sequence derives from an adult with an advanced solid tumor such as melanoma, head and neck, liver or kidney cancer. The CDR3 protein is CASSLAYGTEAFF. Here the CDR3 DNA reads TGTGCCAGCAGCTTGGCTTACGGGACTGAAGCTTTCTTT.